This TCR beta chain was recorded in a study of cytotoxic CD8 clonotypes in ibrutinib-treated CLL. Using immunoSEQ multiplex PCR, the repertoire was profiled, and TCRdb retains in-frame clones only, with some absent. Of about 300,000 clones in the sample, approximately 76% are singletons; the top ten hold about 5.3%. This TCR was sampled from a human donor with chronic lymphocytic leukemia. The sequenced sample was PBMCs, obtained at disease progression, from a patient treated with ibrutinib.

CDR3 residues: CASSVTTGGNTGELFF. The CDR3 coding sequence is TGTGCCAGCAGTGTGACGACAGGGGGCAACACCGGGGAGCTGTTTTTT. This rearrangement joins TRBV6-1 to TRBJ2-2, with TRBD1 matching over 10 bases. Germline V gene lookup returns CDR1 MNHNS and CDR2 SASEGT. This CDR3 has 16 residues. After removal of 4 bases from V and 2 bases from J, the junction contained 4 bases not matched to a gene.